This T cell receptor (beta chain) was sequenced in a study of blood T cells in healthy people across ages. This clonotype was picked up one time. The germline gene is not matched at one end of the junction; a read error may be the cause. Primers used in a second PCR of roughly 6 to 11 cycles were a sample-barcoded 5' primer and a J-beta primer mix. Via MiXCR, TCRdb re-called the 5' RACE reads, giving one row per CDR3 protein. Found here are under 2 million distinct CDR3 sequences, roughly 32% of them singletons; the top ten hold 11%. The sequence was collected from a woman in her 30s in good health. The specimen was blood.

The CDR3 region has the DNA TGTGCCAGCAGCGCAACTCCGAACGCTGAAGCTTTCTTT. This translates into CASSATPNAEAFF. The chain is built from TRBV6-6 and TRBJ1-1, with D unclear. The germline V gene has CDR1 MNHNY and CDR2 SVGAGI (reference sequence). The CDR3 has 13 amino acids.